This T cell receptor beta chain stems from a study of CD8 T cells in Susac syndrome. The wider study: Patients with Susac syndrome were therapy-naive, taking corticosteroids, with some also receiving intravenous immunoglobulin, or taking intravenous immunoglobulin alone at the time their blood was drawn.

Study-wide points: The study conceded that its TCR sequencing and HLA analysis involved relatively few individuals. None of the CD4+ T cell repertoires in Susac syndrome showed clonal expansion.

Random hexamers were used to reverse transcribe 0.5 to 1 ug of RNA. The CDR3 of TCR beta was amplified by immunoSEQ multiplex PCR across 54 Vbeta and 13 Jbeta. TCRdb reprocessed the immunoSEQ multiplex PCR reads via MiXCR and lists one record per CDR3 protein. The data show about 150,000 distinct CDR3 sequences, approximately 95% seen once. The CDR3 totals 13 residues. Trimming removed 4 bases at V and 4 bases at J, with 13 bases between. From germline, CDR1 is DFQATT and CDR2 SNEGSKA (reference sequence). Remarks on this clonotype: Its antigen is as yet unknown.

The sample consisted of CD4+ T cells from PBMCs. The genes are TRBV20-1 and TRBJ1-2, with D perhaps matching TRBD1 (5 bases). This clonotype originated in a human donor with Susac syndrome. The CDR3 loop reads CSAKSGHAYGYTF. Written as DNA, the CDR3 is TGCAGTGCTAAAAGTGGACATGCCTATGGCTACACCTTC.